A single T cell receptor beta chain is shown here with its context. Its cognate antigen is unknown. This sample is part of a study of T cell responses to AZD1222 COVID-19 vaccine. Study results and limitations: Seropositive at baseline were only a handful of AZD1222 recipients.

This CDR3 contains 13 residues. Looked up from germline, CDR1 is ENHRY and CDR2 is SYGVKD. Trimming took 5 bases from V and 1 from J, leaving 8 bases between them. Here immunoSEQ multiplex PCR was the method, and the copy in TCRdb shows in-frame clones only, minus some. Of tens of thousands of clones listed, less than 90% are singletons. This chain joins TRBV10-3 and TRBJ1-1; D uncertain. The source of this sequence is an adult who received the AZD1222 COVID-19 vaccine. The sample in question was peripheral blood, obtained 28 days after the second AZD1222 dose. The CDR3 DNA is TGTGCCATCAGTCGCGGGGAGAACACTGAAGCTTTCTTT. Its translation is CAISRGENTEAFF.